This entry features one T cell receptor beta chain sequence. At one of its ends the junction is not consistent with the germline gene, which may arise from a read error. Per the germline V gene, CDR1 is LGHNA and CDR2 is YSLEER. The CDR3 loop spans 15 amino acids. This record belongs to a study of tumor-infiltrating lymphocytes in primary liver carcinoma. cDNA specific to TCR beta was made from 450 to 500 ng of total RNA, with a constant-region primer employed for priming. A slightly modified ARM-PCR protocol with three nested multiplex PCR rounds produced these TCR beta libraries. It was with TRBV1-TRBV30 forward primers and a C-beta reverse primer that the first two PCR rounds were run, at roughly 10 cycles each. One entry per CDR3 protein results from TCRdb running MiXCR on the multiplex PCR reads. Counted here are about 22,000 distinct CDR3 sequences, 80% occurring once; the ten biggest clones make up roughly 35%.

DNA and RNA were both co-extracted from about 19-30 mg of bulk tissue that had not been sorted. The V gene is TRBV4-3, the J gene TRBJ1-4, with TRBD1 matching over 7 bases. The receptor was derived from a woman in her twenties or thirties with primary liver carcinoma and hepatitis B virus infection. Input material: liver tumor tissue from sampling region 2. Specified subset: tumor region T2, inferior pole. This CDR3 reads CVSSTHRGTNEKLLF. The CDR3 bases are TGCGTCAGCAGCACACACAGGGGTACTAATGAAAAACTGTTATTT.